This TCR beta chain was sequenced for a study of tumor and adjacent non-tumor tissue in lung cancer. Study outcomes and limitations: Shorter survival was associated with higher TCR diversity in tumors. Tumor tissue had significantly higher TCR diversity than normal lung.

This CDR3 contains 18 residues. Germline CDR1 reads MNHEY; CDR2 reads SVGEGT. The template was RNA from unsorted bulk tissue. On this clonotype itself: Its antigen is still unknown. An end of the junction does not agree with germline; a read error may underlie this.

TCRbeta libraries were built with three rounds of nested PCR, modified from ARM-PCR. In TCRdb, the multiplex PCR reads were re-called with MiXCR into one record per CDR3 protein. The sample consists of 65,000 to 90,000 distinct CDR3 sequences, around 75% of them appearing once. This TCR was recovered from a woman between 45 and 65 years old with non-small cell lung cancer. The sample taken for sequencing was lung tumor tissue. This chain uses TRBV6-2 or TRBV6-3 with TRBJ2-2, with 8 bases that match TRBD2. The CDR3 DNA reads as TGTGCCAACAGTTACTCCTCCCAGGGACTAGTTAGCATCGGGGAGCTGTTTTTT. The encoded protein is CANSYSSQGLVSIGELFF.